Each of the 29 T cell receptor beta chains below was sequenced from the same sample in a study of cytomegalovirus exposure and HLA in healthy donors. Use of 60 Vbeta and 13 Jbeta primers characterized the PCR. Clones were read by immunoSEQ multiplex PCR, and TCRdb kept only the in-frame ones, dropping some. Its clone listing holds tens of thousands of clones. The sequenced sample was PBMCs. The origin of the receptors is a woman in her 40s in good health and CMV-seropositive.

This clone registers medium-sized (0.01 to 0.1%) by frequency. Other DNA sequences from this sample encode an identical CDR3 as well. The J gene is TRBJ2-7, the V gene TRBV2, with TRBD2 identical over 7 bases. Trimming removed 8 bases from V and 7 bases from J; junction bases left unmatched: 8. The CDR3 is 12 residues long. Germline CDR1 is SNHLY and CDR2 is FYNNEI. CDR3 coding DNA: TGTGCCAGCTCCGCGGGAGCGTATGAGCAGTACTTC. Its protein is CASSAGAYEQYF.

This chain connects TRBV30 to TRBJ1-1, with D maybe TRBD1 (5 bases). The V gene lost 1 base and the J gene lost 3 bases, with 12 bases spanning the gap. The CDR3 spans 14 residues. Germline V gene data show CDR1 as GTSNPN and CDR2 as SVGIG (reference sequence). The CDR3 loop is CAWSALGGDTEAFF. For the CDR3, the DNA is TGTGCCTGGAGTGCTCTGGGGGGGGACACTGAAGCTTTCTTT.

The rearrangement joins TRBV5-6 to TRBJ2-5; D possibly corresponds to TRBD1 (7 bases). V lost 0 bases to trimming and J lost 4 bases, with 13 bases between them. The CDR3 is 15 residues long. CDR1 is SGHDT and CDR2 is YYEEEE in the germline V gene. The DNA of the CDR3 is TGTGCCAGCAGCTTGGCCCCAGGGGGAGGAGAGACCCAGTACTTC. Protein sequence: CASSLAPGGGETQYF.

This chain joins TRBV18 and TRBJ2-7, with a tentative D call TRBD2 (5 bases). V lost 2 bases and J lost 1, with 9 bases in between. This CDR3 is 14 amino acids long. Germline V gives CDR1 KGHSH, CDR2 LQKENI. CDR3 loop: CASSPGSWSYEQYF. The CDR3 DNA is TGTGCCAGCTCACCAGGGAGCTGGTCCTACGAGCAGTACTTC.

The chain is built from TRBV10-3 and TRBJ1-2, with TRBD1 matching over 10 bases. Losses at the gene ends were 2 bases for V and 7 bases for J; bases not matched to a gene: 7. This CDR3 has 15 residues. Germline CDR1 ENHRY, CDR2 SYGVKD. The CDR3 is CAISEPRQGAGGYTF. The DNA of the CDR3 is TGTGCCATCAGTGAGCCTCGACAGGGGGCAGGTGGCTACACCTTC.

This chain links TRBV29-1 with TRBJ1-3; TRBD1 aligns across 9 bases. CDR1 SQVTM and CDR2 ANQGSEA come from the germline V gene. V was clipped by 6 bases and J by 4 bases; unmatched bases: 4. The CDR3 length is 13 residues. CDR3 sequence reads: CSVGQGRGNTIYF. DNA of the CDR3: TGCAGCGTCGGACAGGGGAGAGGAAACACCATATATTTT.

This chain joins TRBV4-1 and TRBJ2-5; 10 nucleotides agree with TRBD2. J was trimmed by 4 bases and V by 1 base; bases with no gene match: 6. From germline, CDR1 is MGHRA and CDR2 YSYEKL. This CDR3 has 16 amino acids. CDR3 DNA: TGCGCCAGCAGCCAAGGAGTCCGACTAGCGGGAGAGACCCAGTACTTC. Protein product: CASSQGVRLAGETQYF.

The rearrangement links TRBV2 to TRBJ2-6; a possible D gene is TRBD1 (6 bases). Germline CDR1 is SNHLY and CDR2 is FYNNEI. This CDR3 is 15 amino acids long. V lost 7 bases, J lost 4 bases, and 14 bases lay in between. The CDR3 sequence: CASKNRVPGANVLTF. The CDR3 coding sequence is TGTGCCAGCAAAAACAGGGTCCCCGGGGCCAACGTCCTGACTTTC.

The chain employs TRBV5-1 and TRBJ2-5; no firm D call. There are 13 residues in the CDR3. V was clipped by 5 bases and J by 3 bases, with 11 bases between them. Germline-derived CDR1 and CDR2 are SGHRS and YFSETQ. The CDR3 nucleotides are TGCGCCAGCAGTAAGGATCAGGAAGAGACCCAGTACTTC. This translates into CASSKDQEETQYF.

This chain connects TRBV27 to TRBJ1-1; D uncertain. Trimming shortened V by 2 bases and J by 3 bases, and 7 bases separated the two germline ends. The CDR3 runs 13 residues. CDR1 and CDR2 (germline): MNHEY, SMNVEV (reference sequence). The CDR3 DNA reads TGTGCCAGCAGTTTAGTGAGGGACACTGAAGCTTTCTTT. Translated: CASSLVRDTEAFF.

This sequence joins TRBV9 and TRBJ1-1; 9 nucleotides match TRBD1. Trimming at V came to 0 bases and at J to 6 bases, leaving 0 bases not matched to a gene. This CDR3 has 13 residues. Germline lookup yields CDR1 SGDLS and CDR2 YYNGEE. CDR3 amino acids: CASSVGTGAEAFF. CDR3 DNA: TGTGCCAGCAGCGTAGGGACAGGGGCTGAAGCTTTCTTT.

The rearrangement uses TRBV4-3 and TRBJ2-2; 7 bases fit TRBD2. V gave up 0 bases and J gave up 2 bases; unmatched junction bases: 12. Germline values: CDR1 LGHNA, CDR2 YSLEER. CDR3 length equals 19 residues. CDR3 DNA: TGCGCCAGCAGCCAAGAGATTGGCGGGAGCCGTTTTAACACCGGGGAGCTGTTTTTT. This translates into CASSQEIGGSRFNTGELFF.

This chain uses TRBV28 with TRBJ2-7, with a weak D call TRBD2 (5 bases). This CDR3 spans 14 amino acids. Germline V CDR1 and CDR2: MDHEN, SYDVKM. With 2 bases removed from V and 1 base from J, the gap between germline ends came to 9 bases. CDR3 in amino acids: CASSLEGSSYEQYF. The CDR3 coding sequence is TGTGCCAGCAGTTTAGAGGGTTCGTCCTACGAGCAGTACTTC.

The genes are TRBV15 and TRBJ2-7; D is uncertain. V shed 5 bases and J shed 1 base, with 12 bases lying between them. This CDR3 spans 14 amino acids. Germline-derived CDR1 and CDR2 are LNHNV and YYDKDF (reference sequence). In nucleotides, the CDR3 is TGTGCCACCAGCGATGCCGAGACTTCCTACGAGCAGTACTTC. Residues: CATSDAETSYEQYF.

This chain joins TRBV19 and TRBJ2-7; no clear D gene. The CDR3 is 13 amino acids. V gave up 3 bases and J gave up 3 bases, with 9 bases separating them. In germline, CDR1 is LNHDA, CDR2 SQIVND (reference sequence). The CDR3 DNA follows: TGTGCCAGTAGTATCGGTTCCTACTACGAGCAGTACTTC. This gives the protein CASSIGSYYEQYF.

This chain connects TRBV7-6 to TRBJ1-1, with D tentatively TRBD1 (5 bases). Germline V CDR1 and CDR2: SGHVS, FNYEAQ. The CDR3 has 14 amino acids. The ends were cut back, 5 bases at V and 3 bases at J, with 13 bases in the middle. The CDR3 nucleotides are TGTGCCAGCAGCCGAGCTGGAGGGGACACTGAAGCTTTCTTT. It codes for CASSRAGGDTEAFF.

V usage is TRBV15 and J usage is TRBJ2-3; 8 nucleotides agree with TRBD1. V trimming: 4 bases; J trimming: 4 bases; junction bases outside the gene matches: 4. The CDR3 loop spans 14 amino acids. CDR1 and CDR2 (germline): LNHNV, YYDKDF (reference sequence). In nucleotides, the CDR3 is TGTGCCACCAGCATCGACAGGGGTCCAGATACGCAGTATTTT. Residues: CATSIDRGPDTQYF. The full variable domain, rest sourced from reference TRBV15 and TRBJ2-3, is DAMVIQNPRYQVTQFGKPVTLSCSQTLNHNVMYWYQQKSSQAPKLLFHYYDKDFNNEADTPDNFQSRRPNTSFCFLDIRSPGLGDTAMYLCATSIDRGPDTQYFGPGTRLTVL.

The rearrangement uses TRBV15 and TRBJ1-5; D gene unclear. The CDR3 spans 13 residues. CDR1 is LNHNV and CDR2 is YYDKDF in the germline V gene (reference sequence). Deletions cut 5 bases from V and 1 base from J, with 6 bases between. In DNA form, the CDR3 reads TGTGCCACCAGCGCACAAAGCAATCAGCCCCAGCATTTT. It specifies CATSAQSNQPQHF.

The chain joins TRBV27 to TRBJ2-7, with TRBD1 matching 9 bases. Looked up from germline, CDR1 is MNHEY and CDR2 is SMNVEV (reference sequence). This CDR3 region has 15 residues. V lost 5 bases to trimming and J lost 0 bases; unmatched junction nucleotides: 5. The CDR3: CASSPHRGPSYEQYF. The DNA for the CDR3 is TGTGCCAGCAGTCCACACAGGGGGCCCTCCTACGAGCAGTACTTC.

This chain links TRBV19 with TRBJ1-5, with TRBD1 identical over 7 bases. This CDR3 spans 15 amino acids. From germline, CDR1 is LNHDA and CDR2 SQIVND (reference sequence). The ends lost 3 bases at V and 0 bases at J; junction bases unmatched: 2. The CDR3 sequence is CASSIGTASNQPQHF. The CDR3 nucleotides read TGTGCCAGTAGTATCGGGACAGCTAGCAATCAGCCCCAGCATTTT.

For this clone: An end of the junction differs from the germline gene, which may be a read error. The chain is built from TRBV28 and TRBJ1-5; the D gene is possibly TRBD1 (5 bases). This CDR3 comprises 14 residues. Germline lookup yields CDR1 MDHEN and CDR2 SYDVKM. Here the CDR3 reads CASHGALSNQHQHF. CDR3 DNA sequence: TGTGCCAGTCATGGGGCTCTCAGCAATCAGCACCAGCATTTT.

CDR3 DNA sequence: TGTGCCAGCAGCCTACTGAACACTGAAGCTTTCTTT. This sequence encodes CASSLLNTEAFF. The chain couples TRBV2 to TRBJ1-1, with no clear D. V was trimmed by 6 bases and J by 0 bases, leaving 5 bases between them. Germline loops: CDR1 SNHLY, CDR2 FYNNEI. This CDR3 comprises 12 residues.

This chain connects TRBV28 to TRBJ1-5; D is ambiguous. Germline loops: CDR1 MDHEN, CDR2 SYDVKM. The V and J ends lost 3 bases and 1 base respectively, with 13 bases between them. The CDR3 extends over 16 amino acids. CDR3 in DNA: TGTGCCAGCAGTTTTGGGAGTGTGTGGAGCAATCAGCCCCAGCATTTT. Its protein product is CASSFGSVWSNQPQHF.

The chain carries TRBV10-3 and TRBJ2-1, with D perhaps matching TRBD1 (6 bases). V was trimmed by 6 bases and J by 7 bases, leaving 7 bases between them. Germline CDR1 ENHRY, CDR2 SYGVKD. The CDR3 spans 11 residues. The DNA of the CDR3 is TGTGCCATCAGACAGGGAAATGAGCAGTTCTTC. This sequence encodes CAIRQGNEQFF.

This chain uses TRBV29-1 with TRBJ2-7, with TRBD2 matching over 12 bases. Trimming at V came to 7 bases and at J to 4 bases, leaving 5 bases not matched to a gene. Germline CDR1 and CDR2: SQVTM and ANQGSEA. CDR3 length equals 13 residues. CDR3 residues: CSALTSGGYEQYF. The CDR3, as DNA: TGCAGCGCTTTGACTAGCGGGGGTTACGAGCAGTACTTC.

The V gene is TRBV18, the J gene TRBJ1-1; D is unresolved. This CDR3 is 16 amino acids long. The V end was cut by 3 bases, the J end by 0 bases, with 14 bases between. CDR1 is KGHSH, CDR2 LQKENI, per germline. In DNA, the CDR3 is TGTGCCAGCTCACCGAGACCCACCGGGATGAACACTGAAGCTTTCTTT. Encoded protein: CASSPRPTGMNTEAFF.

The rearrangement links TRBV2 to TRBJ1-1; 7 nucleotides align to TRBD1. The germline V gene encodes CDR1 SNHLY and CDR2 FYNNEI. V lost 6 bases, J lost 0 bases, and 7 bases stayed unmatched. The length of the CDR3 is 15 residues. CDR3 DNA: TGTGCCAGCAGCAACAGACAGGGACTGAACACTGAAGCTTTCTTT. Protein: CASSNRQGLNTEAFF.

This chain's CDR3 is CAWSVGGPDGNTIYF. The CDR3 nucleotides read TGTGCCTGGAGTGTAGGGGGACCGGACGGAAACACCATATATTTT. The chain links TRBV30 to TRBJ1-3; a weak D match, TRBD1 (6 bases). In germline, CDR1 is GTSNPN, CDR2 SVGIG (reference sequence). Trimming stripped 0 bases from V and 4 bases from J, with 13 bases between. CDR3 size: 15 residues. Full variable domain (rest looked up from reference TRBV30 and TRBJ1-3): SQTIHQWPATLVQPVGSPLSLECTVEGTSNPNLYWYRQAAGRGLQLLFYSVGIGQISSEVPQNLSASRPQDRQFILSSKKLLLSDSGFYLCAWSVGGPDGNTIYFGEGSWLTVV.

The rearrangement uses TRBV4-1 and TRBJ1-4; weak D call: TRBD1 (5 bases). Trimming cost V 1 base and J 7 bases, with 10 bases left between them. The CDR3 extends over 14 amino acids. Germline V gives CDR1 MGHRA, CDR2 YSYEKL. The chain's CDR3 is CASSQGQGGEKLFF. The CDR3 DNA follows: TGCGCCAGCAGCCAAGGGCAGGGAGGTGAAAAACTGTTTTTT.